This entry lists 18 T cell receptor beta chains sequenced from one sample in a study of blood T cell repertoires in COVID-19. Some clones are missing from TCRdb's copy, which holds only in-frame ones; the method was immunoSEQ multiplex PCR. This sample yields approximately 670,000 clones, of which over 80% are seen a single time; 0.2% to 0.3% belongs to the top ten. Source material: peripheral blood. The receptor set was obtained from a woman in her late teens or twenties with acute or convalescent COVID-19.

V and J are TRBV9 and TRBJ2-5; tentatively, D is TRBD2 (6 bases). Germline V CDR1 and CDR2: SGDLS, YYNGEE. The CDR3 length is 15 residues. V was trimmed by 0 bases and J by 4 bases, leaving 13 bases between them. The CDR3 loop reads CASSVVGVAVETQYF. CDR3 coding DNA: TGTGCCAGCAGCGTAGTGGGGGTAGCGGTAGAGACCCAGTACTTC. Supplemented by reference TRBV9 and TRBJ2-5, the full variable domain reads DSGVTQTPKHLITATGQRVTLRCSPRSGDLSVYWYQQSLDQGLQFLIQYYNGEERAKGNILERFSAQQFPDLHSELNLSSLELGDSALYFCASSVVGVAVETQYFGPGTRLLVL.

The rearrangement joins TRBV12-5 to TRBJ2-7; a possible D gene is TRBD1 (5 bases). The ends were cut back, 5 bases at V and 0 bases at J, with 14 bases in the middle. There are 15 residues in the CDR3. Per germline, CDR1 LGHNT and CDR2 FRNRAP. For the CDR3, the DNA is TGTGCTAGTGGTATGACAGAATTCAGCTCCTACGAGCAGTACTTC. Its protein product is CASGMTEFSSYEQYF.

The V gene is TRBV4-1, the J gene TRBJ2-3; tentative D call: TRBD1 (5 bases). Germline V lookup: CDR1 MGHRA, CDR2 YSYEKL. This CDR3 has 18 residues. The V gene lost 4 bases and the J gene lost 0 bases, with 20 bases spanning the gap. DNA of the CDR3: TGCGCCAGCAGCCCGAAAAAGGGGCGACAGTTAAGCACAGATACGCAGTATTTT. This gives the protein CASSPKKGRQLSTDTQYF.

The chain links TRBV19 to TRBJ2-7, with D perhaps TRBD2 (6 bases). The CDR3 runs 11 residues. The germline V gene encodes CDR1 LNHDA and CDR2 SQIVND (reference sequence). Deletions cut 8 bases from V and 5 bases from J, with 10 bases between. CDR3 protein: CASRASDEQYF. CDR3 in DNA: TGTGCCAGTCGGGCTAGCGACGAGCAGTACTTC.

The chain recombines TRBV29-1 with TRBJ1-1, with a tentative D call TRBD1 (6 bases). The CDR3 runs to 13 residues. Trimming took 7 bases from V and 4 from J, leaving 16 bases between them. CDR1 is SQVTM and CDR2 is ANQGSEA in the germline V gene. The CDR3 region is CSAHDRKVTEAFF. The CDR3 nucleotides read TGCAGCGCACACGACAGGAAGGTCACTGAAGCTTTCTTT. Combining the CDR3 with reference TRBV29-1 and TRBJ1-1 gives the whole variable domain SAVISQKPSRDICQRGTSLTIQCQVDSQVTMMFWYRQQPGQSLTLIATANQGSEATYESGFVIDKFPISRPNLTFSTLTVSNMSPEDSSIYLCSAHDRKVTEAFFGQGTRLTVV.

This chain joins TRBV6-1 and TRBJ2-7; 7 bases match TRBD2. The CDR3 totals 17 residues. The V and J ends lost 1 base and 3 bases, in that order; junction bases with no gene match: 12. Per germline, CDR1 MNHNS and CDR2 SASEGT. DNA of the CDR3: TGTGCCAGCAGTGAAGGTTCCGGACTAGTATTAGGCTACGAGCAGTACTTC. Its translation: CASSEGSGLVLGYEQYF.

The chain combines TRBV7-3 with TRBJ2-7; 8 nucleotides agree with TRBD2. The CDR3 sequence is 14 residues long. Germline loops: CDR1 SGHTA, CDR2 FQGTGA. V shed 3 bases, J shed 5 bases, and the junction held 6 bases outside the gene matches. This CDR3 is CASSFTGGVNEQYF. In DNA form, the CDR3 reads TGTGCCAGCAGCTTTACCGGGGGGGTAAACGAGCAGTACTTC.

The V gene is TRBV27, the J gene TRBJ2-7, with D perhaps matching TRBD1 (6 bases). Germline V CDR1 and CDR2: MNHEY, SMNVEV (reference sequence). Between the trimmed V and J ends, which lost 2 bases and 6 bases, there was a span of 14 bases. This CDR3 has 14 amino acids. DNA of the CDR3: TGTGCCAGCAGTTTAGCGGACAGACTGGTCGAGCAGTACTTC. This codes for CASSLADRLVEQYF.

The genes are TRBV29-1 and TRBJ1-3, with 9 nucleotides matching TRBD1. J lost 4 bases, V lost 2 bases, and 9 bases had no gene match. Germline CDR1 reads SQVTM; CDR2 reads ANQGSEA. This CDR3 spans 16 amino acids. The CDR3 here is CSVENYTGGAGNTIYF. DNA of the CDR3: TGCAGCGTTGAAAACTATACAGGGGGCGCAGGAAACACCATATATTTT.

J is TRBJ2-5 and V is TRBV5-1; D may be TRBD1 (6 bases). CDR1 SGHRS and CDR2 YFSETQ come from the germline V gene. Trimming took 2 bases from V and 1 from J, leaving 6 bases between them. CDR3 length: 13 residues. The CDR3 spells CASSFRGQETQYF. For the CDR3, the DNA is TGCGCCAGCAGCTTCAGGGGCCAAGAGACCCAGTACTTC.

The gene calls are TRBV24-1 and TRBJ2-7, with a tentative D call TRBD1 (6 bases). The CDR3 runs 13 residues. The germline V and J ends were trimmed by 5 bases and 6 bases, with 13 bases remaining between them. Germline V gives CDR1 KGHDR, CDR2 SFDVKD. The CDR3 coding sequence is TGTGCCACCAGTGGAACAGGGTTATCCGAGCAGTACTTC. As protein: CATSGTGLSEQYF.

This chain links TRBV7-2 with TRBJ1-6, with a weak D call TRBD1 (5 bases). The CDR3 is 15 amino acids. Germline V gene sequence: CDR1 SGHTA, CDR2 FQGNSA. The V end was cut by 5 bases, the J end by 6 bases, with 14 bases between. Here the CDR3 reads CASSRRQNVNSPLHF. CDR3 DNA: TGTGCCAGCAGCCGTAGACAGAATGTTAATTCACCCCTCCACTTT.

J is TRBJ2-3 and V is TRBV9; 8 nucleotides line up with TRBD2. CDR3 length equals 16 residues. V lost 3 bases to trimming and J lost 1 base; unmatched junction nucleotides: 7. The germline V gene has CDR1 SGDLS and CDR2 YYNGEE. CDR3 residues: CASSGYHSGGTDTQYF. Here the CDR3 DNA reads TGTGCCAGCAGCGGATACCATAGCGGGGGCACAGATACGCAGTATTTT.

The chain has TRBV21-1 and TRBJ2-1; the table's D call of TRBD1 was not tested on the DNA. TRBV21-1 is described as a pseudogene. This CDR3 contains 17 residues. DNA of the CDR3: TGTGCCAGCAGCTCGCCCCGTCGAGGGACAGGGAAAAATGAGCAGTTCTTC. Its translation is CASSSPRRGTGKNEQFF.

The chain employs TRBV19 and TRBJ1-1; D is unresolved. The germline V gene encodes CDR1 LNHDA and CDR2 SQIVND (reference sequence). V gave up 8 bases and J gave up 3 bases, with 7 bases separating them. This CDR3 region has 11 residues. The CDR3 coding sequence is TGTGCCAGTTCCCGGGACACTGAAGCTTTCTTT. Translating gives CASSRDTEAFF.

The genes are TRBV5-1 and TRBJ1-6; 10 bases are a match to TRBD1. V gave up 5 bases and J gave up 10 bases; unmatched junction bases: 6. Germline-derived CDR1 and CDR2 are SGHRS and YFSETQ. This CDR3 spans 14 amino acids. The CDR3 protein is CASRSGQGNSPLHF. DNA for the CDR3: TGCGCCAGCAGGTCGGGACAGGGGAACTCACCCCTCCACTTT.

This sequence joins TRBV27 and TRBJ2-2, with 9 bases aligning to TRBD1. Germline values: CDR1 MNHEY, CDR2 SMNVEV (reference sequence). With 7 bases clipped from V and 7 bases from J, the junction kept 13 bases outside the gene matches. This CDR3 has 16 residues. CDR3 residues: CASTIQTGTGFGELFF. The CDR3 nucleotides read TGTGCCAGCACCATCCAGACCGGGACAGGGTTCGGGGAGCTGTTTTTT.

Here the CDR3 reads CSANERSGGQPQHF. The CDR3 DNA follows: TGCAGTGCTAATGAAAGGAGCGGGGGTCAGCCCCAGCATTTT. The chain recombines TRBV20-1 with TRBJ1-5; D possibly corresponds to TRBD1 (5 bases). Germline lookup yields CDR1 DFQATT and CDR2 SNEGSKA (reference sequence). The CDR3 extends over 14 amino acids. V was pared by 4 bases and J by 6 bases, with 16 bases between.